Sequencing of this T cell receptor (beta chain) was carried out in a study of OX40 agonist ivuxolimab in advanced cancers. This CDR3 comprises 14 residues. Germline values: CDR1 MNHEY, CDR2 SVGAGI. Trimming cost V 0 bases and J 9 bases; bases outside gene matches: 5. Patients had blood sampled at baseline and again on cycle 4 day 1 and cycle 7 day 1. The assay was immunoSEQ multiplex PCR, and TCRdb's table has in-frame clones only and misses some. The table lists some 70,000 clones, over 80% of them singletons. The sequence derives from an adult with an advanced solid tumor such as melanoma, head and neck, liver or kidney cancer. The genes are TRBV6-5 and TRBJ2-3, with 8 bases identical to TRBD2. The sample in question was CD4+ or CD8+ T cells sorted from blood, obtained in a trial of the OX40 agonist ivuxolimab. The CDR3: CASSYSKGGGTQYF. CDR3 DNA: TGTGCCAGCAGTTACTCGAAAGGCGGGGGGACGCAGTATTTT.